The 24 T cell receptor beta chains below come from one sample, sequenced in a study of cytomegalovirus exposure and HLA in healthy donors. The PCR ran on 60 Vbeta and 13 Jbeta primers. Assay: immunoSEQ multiplex PCR; the TCRdb copy retains only in-frame clones and omits some. The sample carries approximately 140,000 clones, under 80% recorded once. The sample consisted of PBMCs. Receptors were obtained from a woman aged 50 to 60 in good health and CMV-seropositive.

A single count supports this clone. The chain couples TRBV4-1 to TRBJ1-1, with TRBD1 identical over 10 bases. The CDR3 has 18 residues. Germline loops: CDR1 MGHRA, CDR2 YSYEKL. J lost 4 bases, V lost 4 bases, and 15 bases had no gene match. CDR3 in amino acids: CASSRAKYGTGDTTEAFF. In DNA form, the CDR3 reads TGCGCCAGCAGCCGAGCCAAATACGGGACAGGGGATACCACTGAAGCTTTCTTT.

V gene TRBV5-4 combines with J gene TRBJ1-3; D is possibly TRBD1 (5 bases). Trimming took 2 bases from V and 0 from J, leaving 15 bases between them. Per the germline V gene, CDR1 is SGHNT and CDR2 is YYREEE (reference sequence). CDR3 length: 17 residues. Here the CDR3 DNA reads TGTGCCAGCAGCTTACATTCGACAGCACCCTCTGGAAACACCATATATTTT. It specifies CASSLHSTAPSGNTIYF.

Turning to this clone: A read error may account for a junction end that differs from germline. The J gene is TRBJ2-1, the V gene TRBV29-1; D may be TRBD1 (5 bases). Germline-derived CDR1 and CDR2 are SQVTM and ANQGSEA. The CDR3 spans 15 residues. CDR3 sequence (DNA): TGCAGCGTTGAAGATCCAGGGCCTCTCTACAATGGGCAGTTCTTC. It encodes CSVEDPGPLYNGQFF.

The CDR3 coding sequence is TGTGCCAGCAGCCAAGAGAAGTGGGGGGGCTACAATGAGCAGTTCTTC. Its protein product is CASSQEKWGGYNEQFF. The rearrangement uses TRBV4-2 and TRBJ2-1; 7 bases match TRBD2. CDR1 is LGHNA, CDR2 YNFKEQ, per germline. Germline trimming cut 0 bases from V and 3 bases from J; bases unmatched to any gene: 5. There are 16 residues in the CDR3.

This clone has a handful of counts. The rearrangement uses TRBV5-6 and TRBJ2-1, with 12 bases lining up with TRBD2. Germline-derived CDR1 and CDR2 are SGHDT and YYEEEE. The trim removed 5 bases at V and 15 bases at J, leaving 9 bases unmatched. There are 13 residues in the CDR3. As DNA, the CDR3 is TGTGCCAGCAGTAATCTAGCGGGGGGGATTCCGTTCTTC. Its translation is CASSNLAGGIPFF.

This clone showed up just a few times. The chain couples TRBV5-6 to TRBJ1-2; 7 nucleotides agree with TRBD1. This CDR3 region has 18 residues. J gave up 3 bases and V 4 bases, and 18 bases lay outside the gene matches. Germline V gene sequence: CDR1 SGHDT, CDR2 YYEEEE. The CDR3 loop is CASSPSGGTAPTYYGYTF. In DNA form, the CDR3 reads TGTGCCAGCAGCCCAAGTGGTGGGACAGCTCCGACTTACTATGGCTACACCTTC.

V usage is TRBV5-6 and J usage is TRBJ1-1; TRBD1 might be the D (6 bases). The V gene lost 5 bases and the J gene lost 8 bases, with 13 bases spanning the gap. CDR1 is SGHDT and CDR2 is YYEEEE in the germline V gene. This CDR3 comprises 12 residues. In nucleotides, the CDR3 is TGTGCCAGCAGTCTCGAGGGGGTCGAAGCTTTCTTT. It is translated as CASSLEGVEAFF.

This clone was picked up a small number of times. This rearrangement joins TRBV4-2 to TRBJ1-4; D gene unclear. Deletions cut 3 bases from V and 8 bases from J, with 7 bases between. The CDR3 runs to 12 residues. CDR1 and CDR2 (germline): LGHNA, YNFKEQ. CDR3 amino acids: CASSQLGEKLFF. The CDR3, as DNA: TGTGCCAGCAGCCAGCTCGGGGAAAAACTGTTTTTT.

The V gene is TRBV5-4, the J gene TRBJ1-1; weak D call: TRBD1 (5 bases). Germline assignment: CDR1 SGHNT and CDR2 YYREEE (reference sequence). Trimming shortened V by 4 bases and J by 3 bases, and 10 bases separated the two germline ends. The length of the CDR3 is 13 residues. The DNA for the CDR3 is TGTGCCAGCAGCGGCCGGGGGGACACTGAAGCTTTCTTT. It is translated as CASSGRGDTEAFF.

The genes are TRBV4-2 and TRBJ1-2, with TRBD1 matching over 8 bases. The length of the CDR3 is 15 residues. V trimming: 0 bases; J trimming: 4 bases; junction bases outside the gene matches: 4. Germline lookup yields CDR1 LGHNA and CDR2 YNFKEQ. The CDR3 is CASSQETGQGYGYTF. Here the CDR3 DNA reads TGTGCCAGCAGCCAAGAAACCGGACAGGGCTATGGCTACACCTTC.

This chain links TRBV7-9 with TRBJ1-1; no clear D gene. Germline V gives CDR1 SEHNR, CDR2 FQNEAQ (reference sequence). Trimming stripped 4 bases from V and 2 bases from J, with 8 bases between. The CDR3 consists of 13 residues. Here the CDR3 reads CASSWADNTEAFF. The CDR3 region has the DNA TGTGCCAGCAGCTGGGCAGACAACACTGAAGCTTTCTTT.

The chain has TRBV9 and TRBJ2-5; TRBD1 aligns across 12 bases. The junction had 5 bases not matched to a gene; V was cut back by 3 bases and J by 5 bases. CDR1 and CDR2 (germline): SGDLS, YYNGEE. This CDR3 comprises 15 residues. The CDR3 DNA sequence: TGTGCCAGCAGCGCACGGGACAGGGGGCCGGAGACCCAGTACTTC. Its translation is CASSARDRGPETQYF.

This chain connects TRBV29-1 to TRBJ2-3, with D perhaps matching TRBD1 (5 bases). The CDR3 consists of 13 residues. Germline V CDR1 and CDR2: SQVTM, ANQGSEA. Trimming took 1 base from V and 6 from J, leaving 11 bases between them. The CDR3 sequence is CSVEVTGADTQYF. DNA of the CDR3: TGCAGCGTTGAAGTCACAGGAGCTGATACGCAGTATTTT.

This clone appeared a few times. The V gene is TRBV7-2, the J gene TRBJ1-2; 7 positions match TRBD1. Unmatched junction bases numbered 13, after V lost 5 bases and J lost 13 bases. This CDR3 has 13 amino acids. CDR1 and CDR2 (germline): SGHTA, FQGNSA. Here the CDR3 reads CASSDRQGIALTF. The CDR3 coding sequence is TGTGCCAGCAGCGATAGACAGGGAATAGCCCTCACCTTC.

This clone came up a few times. V usage is TRBV18 and J usage is TRBJ2-7; possible D gene TRBD2, 6 bases. V shed 5 bases and J shed 5 bases, with 25 bases lying between them. CDR1 and CDR2 (germline): KGHSH, LQKENI. The CDR3 contains 17 residues. For the CDR3, the DNA is TGTGCCAGCTCAACCGCTACAGGAGTGGGGGGAGGACACGAGCAGTACTTC. Amino acid sequence: CASSTATGVGGGHEQYF.

This chain connects TRBV19 to TRBJ2-2; the D is unclear. The CDR3 runs 13 residues. Trimming took 7 bases from V and 6 from J, leaving 12 bases between them. CDR1 and CDR2 (germline): LNHDA, SQIVND (reference sequence). The DNA of the CDR3 is TGTGCCAGTACCTTGCAGGTTCCCGGGGAGCTGTTTTTT. This gives the protein CASTLQVPGELFF.

This chain links TRBV7-6 with TRBJ2-7; D is possibly TRBD2 (5 bases). V was clipped by 3 bases and J by 0 bases, with 18 bases between them. Germline assignment: CDR1 SGHVS and CDR2 FNYEAQ. CDR3 length equals 17 residues. CDR3 DNA sequence: TGTGCCAGCAGCTTGGGTCCGGGAACCCCCGCCTCCTACGAGCAGTACTTC. Translated, it gives CASSLGPGTPASYEQYF.

The chain is built from TRBV5-5 and TRBJ1-2; D is uncertain. Germline V gene data show CDR1 as SGHKS and CDR2 as YYEKEE (reference sequence). Trimming shortened V by 4 bases and J by 7 bases, and 11 bases separated the two germline ends. There are 12 residues in the CDR3. The CDR3 DNA reads TGTGCCAGCAGCCTCCAAACGGGTGGCTACACCTTC. This gives the protein CASSLQTGGYTF.

There are a few counts of this clone. The chain recombines TRBV5-6 with TRBJ1-1, with D hard to call. This CDR3 region has 13 residues. CDR1 is SGHDT, CDR2 YYEEEE, per germline. V lost 6 bases and J 11 bases, leaving 20 bases between the germline ends. CDR3 protein: CASTTSPGGRAFF. The CDR3 DNA is TGTGCCAGCACCACCAGTCCCGGAGGTCGGGCTTTCTTT.

This clone was picked up a small number of times. The rearrangement links TRBV25-1 to TRBJ1-3, with D maybe TRBD1 (5 bases). V lost 8 bases, J lost 0 bases, and 14 bases lay in between. The CDR3 has 15 residues. Germline loops: CDR1 MGHDK, CDR2 SYGVNS. The CDR3 bases are TGTGCCAGCGGAGGGGACGTCCTCTCTGGAAACACCATATATTTT. The encoded protein is CASGGDVLSGNTIYF.

This rearrangement joins TRBV7-8 to TRBJ1-5, with D possibly TRBD1 on 5 matching bases. This CDR3 is built from 16 residues. Trimming took off 5 bases at V and 1 base at J, with 15 bases between the two ends. Germline CDR1 SGHVS, CDR2 FQNEAQ. DNA for the CDR3: TGTGCCAGCAGCCCAAACGTCGGGGGGAGCAATCAGCCCCAGCATTTT. This sequence encodes CASSPNVGGSNQPQHF.

V usage is TRBV18 and J usage is TRBJ1-4; D not resolved. The length of the CDR3 is 15 residues. V gave up 3 bases and J gave up 1 base, with 9 bases separating them. Per germline, CDR1 KGHSH and CDR2 LQKENI. Written as DNA, the CDR3 is TGTGCCAGCTCACCCGGGAGCGGAACTAATGAAAAACTGTTTTTT. It translates to CASSPGSGTNEKLFF.

V usage is TRBV11-2 and J usage is TRBJ1-4; D is unresolved. V lost 1 base and J 0 bases, leaving 6 bases between the germline ends. The germline CDR1 and CDR2 sequences are SGHAT and FQNNGV. This CDR3 is 15 amino acids long. The CDR3: CASSLGPATNEKLFF. CDR3 nucleotides: TGTGCCAGCAGCTTAGGGCCAGCAACTAATGAAAAACTGTTTTTT. The full variable domain, with the rest looked up from reference TRBV11-2 and TRBJ1-4, is EAGVAQSPRYKIIEKRQSVAFWCNPISGHATLYWYQQILGQGPKLLIQFQNNGVVDDSQLPKDRFSAERLKGVDSTLKIQPAKLEDSAVYLCASSLGPATNEKLFFGSGTQLSVL.

J is TRBJ2-2 and V is TRBV7-9, with 9 bases lining up with TRBD1. The V gene's germline CDR1 is SEHNR and CDR2 FQNEAQ (reference sequence). The CDR3 is 15 residues long. Germline trimming cut 5 bases from V and 2 bases from J; bases unmatched to any gene: 3. CDR3 DNA: TGTGCCAGCAGCGGACAGGGGTCCAACACCGGGGAGCTGTTTTTT. Amino acids: CASSGQGSNTGELFF.